The sequence of this T cell receptor beta chain was determined in a study of T-cell memory formation after mild COVID-19. The CDR3 totals 14 residues. With 2 bases removed from V and 4 bases from J, the gap between germline ends came to 11 bases. Germline V gives CDR1 MNHEY, CDR2 SVGEGT. Via MiXCR, TCRdb re-called the 5' RACE reads, giving one row per CDR3 protein. This table holds a few hundred thousand distinct CDR3 sequences, about 16% found once. The receptor was derived from a man between 18 and 35 years old who had mild COVID-19 (a few samples of this study predate the infection). Cell type and time point are not known. Sequenced material: PBMCs or a T cell subset sorted from them (not recorded which). The rearrangement uses TRBV6-2 or TRBV6-3 and TRBJ1-2; a possible D gene is TRBD1 (6 bases). CDR3 nucleotide sequence: TGTGCCAGCAGTTACCTACAGGGAATCTATGGCTACACCTTC. Protein product: CASSYLQGIYGYTF.